This entry describes one T cell receptor beta chain. Total RNA was isolated from each sample in quantities of at least 6 micrograms. The record originates from a study of blood T cells in healthy people across ages. Per germline, CDR1 MDHEN and CDR2 SYDVKM. V was pared by 6 bases and J by 14 bases, with 14 bases between. The CDR3 length is 11 residues. A sample-barcoded 5' primer and a J-beta primer mix were used in a second PCR of about 6 to 11 cycles. Every molecule of cDNA carried a tag from a template-switch adaptor with 12 random nucleotides. Paired-end reads containing CDR3 totaled no fewer than 3 million for each sample. One entry per CDR3 protein results from TCRdb running MiXCR on the 5' RACE reads. Among 1.5 million to 2 million distinct CDR3 sequences, over 25% were seen once, and the ten largest hold over 7%.

The source material was blood. The J gene is TRBJ2-1, the V gene TRBV28; a possible D gene is TRBD1 (7 bases). The TCR sequence derives from a woman in her twenties or thirties in good health. For the CDR3, the DNA is TGTGCCAGCAGGGGGGGACAGATCGAGTTCTTC. It translates to CASRGGQIEFF.